This TCR beta chain was sequenced for a study of blood T cell repertoires in COVID-19. In the study overall: T cells, B-cell-depleted T cells, or PBMCs provided the cDNA or gDNA that served as material.

Recruitment covered 20 to 25 US areas and drew participants whose ages spanned roughly 18 to 100 years. Self-reported history from a screening survey and questionnaire set each donor's cohort. Symptom resolution, clearance, or two negative PCRs marked the recovered donors of Cohort 3. Profiled with immunoSEQ multiplex PCR; TCRdb holds only in-frame clones, not every one. The sample has 150,000 to 250,000 clones, 82% seen once. Germline loops: CDR1 SEHNR, CDR2 FQNEAQ (reference sequence). CDR3 length equals 15 residues. V dropped 5 bases and J dropped 2 bases, with 15 bases sitting between them. This clone was observed once.

This TCR came from a man aged 40-49 years who had recovered from COVID-19. The source material was PBMCs or T cells enriched from blood (not recorded which). The gene calls are TRBV7-9 and TRBJ2-5, with D unclear. CDR3 coding DNA: TGTGCCAGCAGCCCGCGCGAGATCGAACAAGAGACCCAGTACTTC. This translates into CASSPREIEQETQYF.